The 27 T cell receptor beta chains listed next were all sequenced from one sample in a study of neoadjuvant anti-PD-1 for oral cavity cancer. Stated time point: after neoadjuvant nivolumab, at surgical resection. Here immunoSEQ multiplex PCR was the method, and the copy in TCRdb shows in-frame clones only, minus some. The data show about 9,600 clones, with about three fifths seen just once and about 4% held by the top ten. The sample was PBMCs, taken after nivolumab (anti-PD-1) treatment. The receptors here all came from a person between 40 and 85 years old with oral cavity squamous cell carcinoma.

This chain links TRBV11-2 with TRBJ2-1; D gene ambiguous. CDR3 length: 14 amino acids. V was shortened by 5 bases and J by 4 bases, with 12 bases between the two germline ends. In germline, CDR1 is SGHAT, CDR2 FQNNGV. The CDR3 DNA is TGTGCCAGCAGCCCTGCCTCGGTGTACAATGAGCAGTTCTTC. Its translation is CASSPASVYNEQFF.

The J gene is TRBJ2-7, the V gene TRBV7-2; 9 bases fit TRBD2. The V and J ends lost 6 bases and 6 bases, in that order; junction bases with no gene match: 12. The CDR3 spans 15 residues. In germline, CDR1 is SGHTA, CDR2 FQGNSA. This chain's CDR3 is CASSIKAGGPLEQYF. The CDR3 nucleotides are TGTGCCAGCAGTATAAAGGCGGGGGGGCCTCTCGAGCAGTACTTC.

This chain links TRBV5-1 with TRBJ1-2; 7 bases agree with TRBD1. With 4 bases clipped from V and 1 base from J, the junction kept 10 bases outside the gene matches. The CDR3 runs 16 residues. Per the germline V gene, CDR1 is SGHRS and CDR2 is YFSETQ. CDR3 in DNA: TGCGCCAGCAGCACTGGACAGGCCACCATTAACTATGGCTACACCTTC. Its translation is CASSTGQATINYGYTF. The full variable domain, its missing parts supplied by reference TRBV5-1 and TRBJ1-2, is KAGVTQTPRYLIKTRGQQVTLSCSPISGHRSVSWYQQTPGQGLQFLFEYFSETQRNKGNFPGRFSGRQFSNSRSEMNVSTLELGDSALYLCASSTGQATINYGYTFGSGTRLTVV.

This clone was counted between two and nine times. The V gene is TRBV30, the J gene TRBJ1-1; D not certain. This CDR3 has 13 residues. The germline CDR1 and CDR2 sequences are GTSNPN and SVGIG (reference sequence). The V gene lost 5 bases and the J gene lost 1 base, with 11 bases spanning the gap. CDR3 coding DNA: TGTGCCTGGGGACCAACACCGAACACTGAAGCTTTCTTT. Encoded protein: CAWGPTPNTEAFF.

J is TRBJ1-5 and V is TRBV19, with a weak D call TRBD1 (6 bases). With 3 bases removed from V and 5 bases from J, the gap between germline ends came to 26 bases. The CDR3 covers 19 residues. CDR1 and CDR2 (germline): LNHDA, SQIVND (reference sequence). CDR3 bases: TGTGCCAGTAGTATCTCCCGGGGGGCCGGGCGGCTGGTGGATCAGCCCCAGCATTTT. Its translation: CASSISRGAGRLVDQPQHF.

The chain is built from TRBV12-5 and TRBJ2-2; tentatively, D is TRBD1 or TRBD2 (5 bases each). The CDR3 runs to 16 residues. CDR1 is LGHNT and CDR2 is FRNRAP in the germline V gene. Trimming removed 1 base from V and 4 bases from J, with 13 bases in between. CDR3 coding DNA: TGTGCTAGTGGTTTGGGCAGGGCGGGTTTCACCGGGGAGCTGTTTTTT. Translating it yields CASGLGRAGFTGELFF.

This clone appeared once. The V call is TRBV2, the J call TRBJ1-1; D is unclear. V was cut by 6 bases and J by 0 bases, with 8 bases left in between. This CDR3 has 13 residues. Germline-derived CDR1 and CDR2 are SNHLY and FYNNEI. CDR3 region: CASSGNMNTEAFF. CDR3 coding DNA: TGTGCCAGCAGCGGGAACATGAACACTGAAGCTTTCTTT.

The chain has TRBV6-1 and TRBJ2-1, with D perhaps TRBD2 (6 bases). The CDR3 is 15 amino acids. Trimming removed 8 bases at V and 2 bases at J, with 16 bases between. Germline V gene lookup returns CDR1 MNHNS and CDR2 SASEGT. In DNA form, the CDR3 reads TGTGCCAGCGGCGGAGCGGGTGGGACCTACAATGAGCAGTTCTTC. It codes for CASGGAGGTYNEQFF.

The J gene is TRBJ2-5, the V gene TRBV10-1, with D perhaps given as TRBD1 or TRBD2 (6 bases each). Trimming removed 3 bases from V and 5 bases from J, with 13 bases in between. The germline V gene encodes CDR1 WNHNN and CDR2 SYGVQD (reference sequence). This CDR3 is 14 amino acids long. The CDR3 DNA is TGCGCCAGCAGTGATGCGGGAAGGGGGGAGACCCAGTACTTC. Translating gives CASSDAGRGETQYF.

The chain carries TRBV13 and TRBJ2-2; D gene ambiguous. Germline V CDR1 and CDR2: PRHDT, FYEKMQ (reference sequence). CDR3 length: 12 amino acids. V dropped 5 bases and J dropped 4 bases, with 5 bases sitting between them. The chain's CDR3 is CASSPITGELFF. The CDR3 nucleotides are TGTGCCAGCAGCCCCATCACCGGGGAGCTGTTTTTT.

The V call is TRBV6-6, the J call TRBJ1-1, with D unresolved. Germline V gene data show CDR1 as MNHNY and CDR2 as SVGAGI (reference sequence). The CDR3 consists of 15 residues. The V and J ends lost 3 bases and 2 bases respectively, with 13 bases between them. The CDR3 sequence is CASSYLGRQNTEAFF. The CDR3 coding sequence is TGTGCCAGCAGTTATTTAGGCAGGCAAAACACTGAAGCTTTCTTT.

V is TRBV11-3 and J is TRBJ2-7; D is unresolved. This CDR3 has 13 residues. The V end lost 0 bases, the J end lost 6 bases, and 9 bases lay between the germline ends. Looked up from germline, CDR1 is SGHNT and CDR2 is YENEEA. The CDR3 reads CASSLEGQGEQYF. In DNA, the CDR3 is TGTGCCAGCAGCTTAGAGGGCCAAGGCGAGCAGTACTTC.

The chain carries TRBV11-2 and TRBJ2-1; D possibly uses TRBD1 or TRBD2 (7 bases each). The CDR3 extends over 16 amino acids. Trimming left V 4 bases short and J 4 bases short, with 17 bases between. Germline V lookup: CDR1 SGHAT, CDR2 FQNNGV. The CDR3 reads CASSSRGREIYNEQFF. The CDR3 coding sequence is TGTGCCAGCAGCTCGAGGGGGCGGGAGATTTACAATGAGCAGTTCTTC.

V usage is TRBV7-9 and J usage is TRBJ1-3; D gene ambiguous. The CDR3 extends over 16 amino acids. V lost 1 base and J lost 4, with 14 bases in between. Germline CDR1 is SEHNR and CDR2 is FQNEAQ (reference sequence). The CDR3 loop reads CASSLERPGAGNTIYF. In DNA form, the CDR3 reads TGTGCCAGCAGCTTAGAGAGGCCAGGCGCCGGAAACACCATATATTTT.

In this sample, this clone turned up a few times. The chain has TRBV11-2 and TRBJ2-2; D possibly corresponds to TRBD1 (5 bases). Trimming shortened V by 1 base and J by 7 bases, and 10 bases separated the two germline ends. The CDR3 runs 14 residues. CDR1 is SGHAT, CDR2 FQNNGV, per germline. The CDR3 DNA sequence: TGTGCCAGCAGCTTAGCTGGGGCAGGCGGGGAGCTGTTTTTT. It translates to CASSLAGAGGELFF.

This chain uses TRBV19 with TRBJ1-2; D unresolved. Germline V gives CDR1 LNHDA, CDR2 SQIVND (reference sequence). The V end was cut by 4 bases, the J end by 3 bases, with 15 bases between. This CDR3 has 15 residues. The CDR3 is CASSNVLFHDYGYTF. The CDR3 DNA reads TGTGCCAGTAGTAATGTATTATTTCACGACTATGGCTACACCTTC.

The sample holds a few counts of this clone. For the CDR3, the DNA is TGTGCCAGCAGTTATGGACACACCGGGGAGCTGTTTTTT. Protein: CASSYGHTGELFF. The chain has TRBV27 and TRBJ2-2; no firm D call. This CDR3 contains 13 residues. Per the germline V gene, CDR1 is MNHEY and CDR2 is SMNVEV (reference sequence). V dropped 4 bases and J dropped 3 bases, with 6 bases sitting between them.

The chain recombines TRBV7-9 with TRBJ1-1, with D unclear. V shed 1 base and J shed 4 bases, with 13 bases lying between them. Per germline, CDR1 SEHNR and CDR2 FQNEAQ (reference sequence). The CDR3 spans 15 residues. For the CDR3, the DNA is TGTGCCAGCAGCTTAGGGCCGCGACCTGTCACTGAAGCTTTCTTT. It yields the protein CASSLGPRPVTEAFF.

The V call is TRBV5-6, the J call TRBJ2-6; a weak D match, TRBD1 (6 bases). There are 17 residues in the CDR3. V lost 1 base, J lost 0 bases, and 11 bases lay in between. Germline-derived CDR1 and CDR2 are SGHDT and YYEEEE. In DNA form, the CDR3 reads TGTGCCAGCAGCTTGTACTCAGGGGCCTCTGGGGCCAACGTCCTGACTTTC. This codes for CASSLYSGASGANVLTF.

The chain couples TRBV5-1 to TRBJ1-4, with D possibly TRBD1 on 6 matching bases. There are 18 residues in the CDR3. Germline-derived CDR1 and CDR2 are SGHRS and YFSETQ. V was pared by 4 bases and J by 7 bases, with 26 bases between. CDR3 protein: CASSEGLRGLNDGEKLFF. In DNA, the CDR3 is TGCGCCAGCAGCGAGGGATTACGGGGGCTTAATGACGGTGAAAAACTGTTTTTT.

This clone occurred once. The chain has TRBV19 and TRBJ1-5; no reliable D call. The V gene's germline CDR1 is LNHDA and CDR2 SQIVND (reference sequence). The V gene lost 4 bases and the J gene lost 7 bases, with 11 bases spanning the gap. The CDR3 runs 13 residues. The CDR3 DNA follows: TGTGCCAGTAGTACCCGTGATAACCAGCCCCAGCATTTT. The encoded protein is CASSTRDNQPQHF.

This clone occurred once. The genes are TRBV5-1 and TRBJ2-1, with D perhaps TRBD2 (6 bases). V lost 4 bases, J lost 0 bases, and 14 bases lay in between. The CDR3 runs 16 residues. Looked up from germline, CDR1 is SGHRS and CDR2 is YFSETQ. The CDR3 loop is CASSLLASSSYNEQFF. For the CDR3, the DNA is TGCGCCAGCAGCCTACTAGCCTCGAGCTCCTACAATGAGCAGTTCTTC.

The CDR3 is CSVVDSGSTYEQYF. DNA of the CDR3: TGCAGCGTTGTTGATAGCGGGAGCACCTACGAGCAGTACTTC. This chain links TRBV29-1 with TRBJ2-7, with 9 nucleotides matching TRBD2. The CDR3 is 14 residues long. V lost 4 bases to trimming and J lost 2 bases; unmatched junction nucleotides: 6. Looked up from germline, CDR1 is SQVTM and CDR2 is ANQGSEA.

This clone has only one observation. V gene TRBV9 combines with J gene TRBJ2-2; D remains unclear. The CDR3 extends over 14 amino acids. Trimming pared 8 bases from V and 2 bases from J, leaving 13 bases between. Germline V lookup: CDR1 SGDLS, CDR2 YYNGEE. This CDR3 reads CASSPNSNTGELFF. The CDR3 DNA is TGTGCCAGTTCTCCCAACAGCAACACCGGGGAGCTGTTTTTT. Supplemented by reference TRBV9 and TRBJ2-2, the full variable domain reads DSGVTQTPKHLITATGQRVTLRCSPRSGDLSVYWYQQSLDQGLQFLIQYYNGEERAKGNILERFSAQQFPDLHSELNLSSLELGDSALYFCASSPNSNTGELFFGEGSRLTVL.

The chain combines TRBV10-2 with TRBJ2-7, with 8 bases that match TRBD2. The CDR3 totals 15 residues. V shed 8 bases and J 4 bases; nucleotides not matched to a gene: 13. Germline V CDR1 and CDR2: WSHSY, SAAADI. The CDR3 DNA sequence: TGCGCCAGCCGGCCGGGACTAGACAATGTTTACGAGCAGTACTTC. This codes for CASRPGLDNVYEQYF.

This chain connects TRBV5-1 to TRBJ1-4, with D tentatively TRBD1 (6 bases). V lost 4 bases and J 2 bases, leaving 12 bases between the germline ends. This CDR3 is built from 15 residues. Germline loops: CDR1 SGHRS, CDR2 YFSETQ. CDR3 nucleotides: TGCGCCAGCAGCGTCGGCAGGGGCACTAATGAAAAACTGTTTTTT. This translates into CASSVGRGTNEKLFF. Together with reference TRBV5-1 and TRBJ1-4, the CDR3 gives the full variable domain: KAGVTQTPRYLIKTRGQQVTLSCSPISGHRSVSWYQQTPGQGLQFLFEYFSETQRNKGNFPGRFSGRQFSNSRSEMNVSTLELGDSALYLCASSVGRGTNEKLFFGSGTQLSVL.

This clone showed up just a few times. The rearrangement uses TRBV28 and TRBJ1-3; TRBD1 matches at 8 bases. Germline CDR1 is MDHEN and CDR2 is SYDVKM. The length of the CDR3 is 17 residues. V was pared by 5 bases and J by 2 bases, with 11 bases of the junction left unmatched. The CDR3 here is CASSIPGTGAAGNTIYF. The CDR3 DNA follows: TGTGCCAGCAGTATCCCCGGGACAGGCGCTGCTGGAAACACCATATATTTT.